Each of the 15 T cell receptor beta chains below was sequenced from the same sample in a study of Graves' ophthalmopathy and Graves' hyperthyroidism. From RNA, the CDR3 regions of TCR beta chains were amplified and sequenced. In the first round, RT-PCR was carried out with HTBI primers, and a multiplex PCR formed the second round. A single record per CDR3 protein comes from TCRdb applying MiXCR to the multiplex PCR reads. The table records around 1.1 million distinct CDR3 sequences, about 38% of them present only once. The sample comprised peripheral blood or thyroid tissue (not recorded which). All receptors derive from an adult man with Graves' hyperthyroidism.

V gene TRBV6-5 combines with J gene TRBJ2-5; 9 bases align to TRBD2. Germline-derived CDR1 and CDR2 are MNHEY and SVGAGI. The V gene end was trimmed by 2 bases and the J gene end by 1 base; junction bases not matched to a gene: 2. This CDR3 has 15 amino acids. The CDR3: CASSYQRGVQETQYF. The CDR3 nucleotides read TGTGCCAGCAGTTACCAGCGGGGGGTCCAAGAGACCCAGTACTTC.

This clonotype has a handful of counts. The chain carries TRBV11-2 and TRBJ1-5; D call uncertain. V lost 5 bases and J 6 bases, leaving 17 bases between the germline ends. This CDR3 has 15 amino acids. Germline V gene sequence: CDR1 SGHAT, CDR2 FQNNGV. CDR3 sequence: CASSQYMLPCQPQHF. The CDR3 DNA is TGTGCCAGCAGCCAATATATGCTACCGTGTCAGCCCCAGCATTTT.

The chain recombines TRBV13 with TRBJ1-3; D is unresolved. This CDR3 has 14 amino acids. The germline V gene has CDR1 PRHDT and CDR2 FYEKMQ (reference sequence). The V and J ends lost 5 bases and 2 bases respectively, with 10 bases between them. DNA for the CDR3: TGTGCCAGCAGCCGAACACGCACTGGAAACACCATATATTTT. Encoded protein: CASSRTRTGNTIYF.

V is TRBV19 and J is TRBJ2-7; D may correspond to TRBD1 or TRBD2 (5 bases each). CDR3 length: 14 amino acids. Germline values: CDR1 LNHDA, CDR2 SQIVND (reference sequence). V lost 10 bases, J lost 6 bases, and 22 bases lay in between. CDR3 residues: CATRGVGMGSEQYF. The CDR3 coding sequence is TGTGCCACTAGGGGAGTCGGGATGGGGAGCGAGCAGTACTTC.

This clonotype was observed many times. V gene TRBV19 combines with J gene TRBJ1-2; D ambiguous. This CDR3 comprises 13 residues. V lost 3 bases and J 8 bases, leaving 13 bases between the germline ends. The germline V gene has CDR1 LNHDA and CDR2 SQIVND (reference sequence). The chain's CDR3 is CASSMATTRGYTF. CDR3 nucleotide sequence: TGTGCCAGTAGTATGGCGACCACCAGGGGCTACACCTTC.

The CDR3 loop is CSARNYRGSNTEAFF. CDR3 nucleotides: TGCAGTGCTAGGAATTACCGGGGCTCGAACACTGAAGCTTTCTTT. The chain employs TRBV20-1 and TRBJ1-1; D possibly corresponds to TRBD1 (5 bases). Germline V gene data show CDR1 as DFQATT and CDR2 as SNEGSKA (reference sequence). This CDR3 is 15 amino acids long. The ends were cut back, 3 bases at V and 1 base at J, with 15 bases in the middle.

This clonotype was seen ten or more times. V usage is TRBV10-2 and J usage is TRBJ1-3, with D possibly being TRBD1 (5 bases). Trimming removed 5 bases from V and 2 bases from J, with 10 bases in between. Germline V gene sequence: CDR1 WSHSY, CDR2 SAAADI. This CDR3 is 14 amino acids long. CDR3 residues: CASSTGPTGNTIYF. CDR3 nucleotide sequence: TGCGCCAGCAGTACGGGACCAACTGGAAACACCATATATTTT.

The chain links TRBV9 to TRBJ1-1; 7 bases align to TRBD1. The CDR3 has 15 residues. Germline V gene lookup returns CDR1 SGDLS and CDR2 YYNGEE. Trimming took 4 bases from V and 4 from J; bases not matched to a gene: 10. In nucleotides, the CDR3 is TGTGCCAGCAGCTTACCAGGGGGGAGCGGCACTGAAGCTTTCTTT. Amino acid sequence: CASSLPGGSGTEAFF.

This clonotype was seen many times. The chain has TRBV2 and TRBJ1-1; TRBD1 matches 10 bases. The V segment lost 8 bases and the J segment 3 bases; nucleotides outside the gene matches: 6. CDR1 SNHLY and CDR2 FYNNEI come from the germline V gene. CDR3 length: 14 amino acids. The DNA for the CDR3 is TGTGCCAGCCTCCGGGACAGGGGTTACACTGAAGCTTTCTTT. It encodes CASLRDRGYTEAFF.

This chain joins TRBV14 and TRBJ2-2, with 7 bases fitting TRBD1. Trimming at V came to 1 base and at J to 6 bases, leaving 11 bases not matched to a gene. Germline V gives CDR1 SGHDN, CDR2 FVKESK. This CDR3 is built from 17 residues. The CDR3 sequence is CASSQAQGGAFAGELFF. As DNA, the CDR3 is TGTGCCAGCAGCCAAGCACAAGGGGGCGCGTTCGCCGGGGAGCTGTTTTTT. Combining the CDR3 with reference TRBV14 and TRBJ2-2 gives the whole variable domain EAGVTQFPSHSVIEKGQTVTLRCDPISGHDNLYWYRRVMGKEIKFLLHFVKESKQDESGMPNNRFLAERTGGTYSTLKVQPAELEDSGVYFCASSQAQGGAFAGELFFGEGSRLTVL.

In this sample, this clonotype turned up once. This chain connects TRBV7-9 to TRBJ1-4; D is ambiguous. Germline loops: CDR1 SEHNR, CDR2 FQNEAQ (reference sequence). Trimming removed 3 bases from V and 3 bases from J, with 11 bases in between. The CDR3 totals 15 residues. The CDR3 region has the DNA TGTGCCAGCAGCTTCGCTAGGTCGGCTAATGAAAAACTGTTTTTT. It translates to CASSFARSANEKLFF.

For the CDR3, the DNA is TGTGCCAGCAGCTGGGGGCTCCGGGACAGGAAGGGAACTGGGGCCAACGTCCTGACTTTC. This translates into CASSWGLRDRKGTGANVLTF. The chain is built from TRBV7-2 and TRBJ2-6; 8 bases map to TRBD1. The V segment lost 4 bases and the J segment 2 bases; nucleotides outside the gene matches: 16. The CDR3 totals 20 residues. Germline CDR1 is SGHTA and CDR2 is FQGNSA.

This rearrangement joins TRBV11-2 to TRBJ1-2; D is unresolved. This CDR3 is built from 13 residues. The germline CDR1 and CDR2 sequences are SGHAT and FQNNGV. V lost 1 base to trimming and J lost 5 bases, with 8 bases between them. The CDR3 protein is CASSLGQRYGYTF. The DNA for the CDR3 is TGTGCCAGCAGCTTAGGGCAGCGTTATGGCTACACCTTC.

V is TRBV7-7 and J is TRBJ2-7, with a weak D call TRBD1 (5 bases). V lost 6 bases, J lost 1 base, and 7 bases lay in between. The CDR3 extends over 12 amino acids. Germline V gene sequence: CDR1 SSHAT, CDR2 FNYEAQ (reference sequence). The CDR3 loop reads CASRQASYEQYF. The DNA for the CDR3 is TGTGCCAGCAGACAGGCGTCCTACGAGCAGTACTTC.

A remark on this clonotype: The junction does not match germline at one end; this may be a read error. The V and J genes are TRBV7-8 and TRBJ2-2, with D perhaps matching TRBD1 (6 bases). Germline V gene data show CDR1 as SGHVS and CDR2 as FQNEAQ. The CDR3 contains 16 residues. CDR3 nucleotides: TGTGCCAGCAGCTATGGGGGCGGACAGAACACTGGGGAGCTGTTTTTT. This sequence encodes CASSYGGGQNTGELFF.